Listed below are T cell receptor beta chains from one sample, sequenced in a study of blood T cell repertoires in COVID-19. Repertoires were generated with immunoSEQ multiplex PCR, while TCRdb's copy carries only in-frame clones and drops some. Of approximately 250,000 clones in the sample, about 90% were seen once. Sequenced: peripheral blood. These receptor sequences come from a woman in her 70s with COVID-19, enrolled during active disease. Each CDR3 is given with its conserved first and last residue. The D gene is left open where the match is weak. Only some rows state a clone size, as once, few, many or a class for expanded clones.

V gene	D gene	clone size	J gene	CDR3 DNA	CDR3 protein
TRBV28	NA	NA	TRBJ2-2	TGTGCCAGCAGTTTTTTCGGCAGGCCGAACACCGGGGAGCTGTTTTTT	CASSFFGRPNTGELFF
TRBV25-1	NA	NA	TRBJ2-7	TGTGCCACTGCGGTAGCCGGGGGTAGCGAGCAGTACTTC	CATAVAGGSEQYF
TRBV7-9	TRBD1	NA	TRBJ1-1	TGTGCCAGCAGCCCGTCCCGGGACAGGGTTAAAGCTTTCTTT	CASSPSRDRVKAFF
TRBV29-1	NA	NA	TRBJ2-1	TGCAGCGTTGAATTCGGGGTGCAGTTCTTC	CSVEFGVQFF
TRBV7-3	TRBD2	NA	TRBJ2-1	TGTGCCAGCAGCACGATAGCGGGAGCTGCCCCGAATGAGCAGTTCTTC	CASSTIAGAAPNEQFF
TRBV11-2	NA	NA	TRBJ2-5	TGTGCCAGCAGCTTGACTGGGGAGACCCAGTACTTC	CASSLTGETQYF
TRBV14	TRBD2	NA	TRBJ2-1	TGTGCCAGCAGCCGTTGGGACGGGACTAGCGGGAGAGAATCATTCTTC	CASSRWDGTSGRESFF
TRBV18	NA	NA	TRBJ1-4	TGTGCCAGCTCAAATCCAGGGGTACGTGAAAAACTGTTTTTT	CASSNPGVREKLFF
TRBV30	NA	NA	TRBJ1-2	TGTGCCTGGAGTCAAAGCGGAGATGGCTACACCTTC	CAWSQSGDGYTF
TRBV24-1	TRBD1	NA	TRBJ2-3	TGTGCCACCAGTGAAACGGGACAGGGGTATCGCACAGATACGCAGTATTTT	CATSETGQGYRTDTQYF
TRBV30	NA	NA	TRBJ2-2	TGTGCGGTGGGAGACACCGGGGAGCTGTTTTTT	CAVGDTGELFF
TRBV29-1	NA	NA	TRBJ2-6	TGCAGCGTCGATACAGGAACTGGGGCCAACGTCCTGACTTTC	CSVDTGTGANVLTF
TRBV5-1	TRBD1	few	TRBJ1-4	TGCGCCAGCAGGGGGACAGGGAAGGCTAATGAAAAACTGTTTTTT	CASRGTGKANEKLFF
TRBV25-1	TRBD2	few	TRBJ2-7	TGTGCCAGCAGCGGGGGGGGCTACGAGCAGTACTTC	CASSGGGYEQYF
TRBV11-2	NA	NA	TRBJ2-7	TGTGCCAGCAGCTTAGGACAGGCGAAAACCTACGAGCAGTACTTC	CASSLGQAKTYEQYF
TRBV11-3	NA	NA	TRBJ1-6	TGTGCCAGCAGCTTAGGATCAGGGGATAATTCACCCCTCCACTTT	CASSLGSGDNSPLHF
TRBV19	NA	few	TRBJ1-5	TGTGCCAGTAGTAGTCTAGCGGCGAATCAGCCCCAGCATTTT	CASSSLAANQPQHF
TRBV5-1	NA	NA	TRBJ1-6	TGCGCCAGCAGCTCGGGATTTGTGGATTCACCCCTCCACTTT	CASSSGFVDSPLHF
TRBV6-5	TRBD1	once	TRBJ1-5	TGTGCCAGCAGTCCGGACAGGGACCCGCGTCAGCCCCAGCATTTT	CASSPDRDPRQPQHF
TRBV7-2	TRBD1	NA	TRBJ1-2	TGTGCCAGCAGCTCGACAGGGAGCTATGGCTACACCTTC	CASSSTGSYGYTF
TRBV13	NA	many	TRBJ2-1	TGTGCCAGCAGCCCGCAACGAAAGAGCTCCTACAATGAGCAGTTCTTC	CASSPQRKSSYNEQFF
TRBV6-5	NA	few	TRBJ2-7	TGTGCCAGCAGTCGCCGGGACTCCCTGGACGAGCAGTACTTC	CASSRRDSLDEQYF
TRBV25-1	NA	NA	TRBJ1-4	TGTGCCAGCAGTAGCGGTGAAAAACTGTTTTTT	CASSSGEKLFF
TRBV6-5	TRBD1	few	TRBJ1-1	TGTGCCAGCAGAGTTCTGTCGGCAGGGGGCACTGAAGCTTTCTTT	CASRVLSAGGTEAFF
TRBV11-3	NA	NA	TRBJ2-1	TGTGCCAGCAGCTTCCTCCCGGGAGTTAATGAGCAGTTCTTC	CASSFLPGVNEQFF
TRBV28	TRBD1	NA	TRBJ1-2	TGTGCCAGCAGTTTGGGACAGGGGCCATATGGCTACACCTTC	CASSLGQGPYGYTF
TRBV20-1	TRBD1	NA	TRBJ1-2	TGCAGTGCTAGTCTTGGGCAGGGGGTATTTGGAGGCTACACCTTC	CSASLGQGVFGGYTF
TRBV14	TRBD1	NA	TRBJ1-4	TGTGCCAGCAGAGCTTTGATCAGGGGGCGGAAACTGTTTTTT	CASRALIRGRKLFF
TRBV7-2	NA	NA	TRBJ1-5	TGTGCCAGCAGCTTACTCCAGGGTGGTCAGCCCCAGCATTTT	CASSLLQGGQPQHF
TRBV5-1	NA	NA	TRBJ1-1	TGCGCCAGCAGCTTGATGGGGCAGGCAAACACTGAAGCTTTCTTT	CASSLMGQANTEAFF
TRBV28	TRBD2	NA	TRBJ2-1	TGTGCCAGTTATAGCGGGAGTGGTGTTGTGGATGAGCAGTTCTTC	CASYSGSGVVDEQFF
TRBV3-1/TRBV3-2	NA	NA	TRBJ2-4	TGTGCCAGCAGCCAATCCGGGACTTATCTAGCCAAAAACATTCAGTACTTC	CASSQSGTYLAKNIQYF
TRBV18	NA	NA	TRBJ2-5	TGTGCCAGCTCAAACCGGAGGGACGAGACCCAGTACTTC	CASSNRRDETQYF
TRBV4-1	TRBD1	NA	TRBJ2-6	TGCGCCAGCAGCCAAGGTACAGGGGGCACTGGGGCCAACGTCCTGACTTTC	CASSQGTGGTGANVLTF
TRBV30	TRBD2	NA	TRBJ2-2	TGTGCCTGGAGTGTACTAGCGGGAGGGCGAAGGAAGTCTTGGACCGGGGAGCTGTTTTTT	CAWSVLAGGRRKSWTGELFF
TRBV5-4	TRBD1	NA	TRBJ1-3	TGTGCCAGCAGTCCCGGGACAGGCTCTGGAAACACCATATATTTT	CASSPGTGSGNTIYF
TRBV7-7	NA	NA	TRBJ2-7	TGTGCTAGCAGCTTACACAGTCAAAACGAGCAGTACTTC	CASSLHSQNEQYF
TRBV12-5	NA	NA	TRBJ2-3	TGTGCTAGTGGTTTTCGAGGGCGGCCAGATACGCAGTATTTT	CASGFRGRPDTQYF
TRBV6-2/TRBV6-3	NA	NA	TRBJ1-2	TGTGCCAGCAGTTACAATCCGTGGTCGAGAGGCTACACCTTC	CASSYNPWSRGYTF
TRBV3-1/TRBV3-2	TRBD1	NA	TRBJ1-1	TGTGCCAGCAACAGGGGACAGGGTGACACTGAAGCTTTCTTT	CASNRGQGDTEAFF
TRBV10-3	TRBD1	few	TRBJ1-1	TGTGCCATCAGTAGGCAGGGGGAAGAGACTGAAGCTTTCTTT	CAISRQGEETEAFF
TRBV12-5	NA	NA	TRBJ1-4	TGTGCTAGTGGTTTGTCCGGGGATGGAAAACTGTTTTTT	CASGLSGDGKLFF
TRBV2	TRBD1	NA	TRBJ1-4	TGTGCCAGCAGCCGACAGGGCCGGGACGAAAAACTGTTTTTT	CASSRQGRDEKLFF
TRBV11-1	TRBD1	NA	TRBJ1-4	TGTGCCAGCAGCTTAGCGCTCAAGGGACAGACGCTGTTTTTT	CASSLALKGQTLFF
TRBV6-6	NA	NA	TRBJ2-1	TGTGCCAGCAGTTCTCCCGGGTCCTACAATGAGCAGTTCTTC	CASSSPGSYNEQFF
TRBV30	TRBD2	NA	TRBJ2-3	TGTGCCTGGAGTGTACTGTCGGGAGGGACGGATACGCAGTATTTT	CAWSVLSGGTDTQYF
TRBV5-1	TRBD2	NA	TRBJ2-1	TGCGCCAGCAGCATAGCGGGAGAGTCCTACAATGAGCAGTTCTTC	CASSIAGESYNEQFF
TRBV2	NA	NA	TRBJ1-6	TGTGCCAGCAGTTACCAGGGTTCTAAGTCACCCCTCCACTTT	CASSYQGSKSPLHF
TRBV19	NA	NA	TRBJ1-6	TGTGCCAGTAGGCCAGCCCACCATGGAGGCTCCTATAATTCACCCCTCCACTTT	CASRPAHHGGSYNSPLHF
TRBV19	TRBD1	NA	TRBJ1-1	TGTGCCAGTAGTACCGCGAGCGACAGGGCGGCTTTCTTT	CASSTASDRAAFF
TRBV4-1	NA	many	TRBJ1-2	TGCGCCAGCAGCCCAACCGGGACAATATCTGGCTACACCTTC	CASSPTGTISGYTF
TRBV10-1	TRBD2	NA	TRBJ2-5	TGCGCCAGCAGTCCCGGACTAGCGGGAGAAGAGACCCAGTACTTC	CASSPGLAGEETQYF
TRBV15	NA	NA	TRBJ2-3	TGTGCCACCAGCAACTTGTTAAGCACAGATACGCAGTATTTT	CATSNLLSTDTQYF
TRBV3-1/TRBV3-2	NA	NA	TRBJ2-1	TGTGCCAGCAGCCGCGGTGTTGGCCTCAATGAGCAGTTCTTC	CASSRGVGLNEQFF